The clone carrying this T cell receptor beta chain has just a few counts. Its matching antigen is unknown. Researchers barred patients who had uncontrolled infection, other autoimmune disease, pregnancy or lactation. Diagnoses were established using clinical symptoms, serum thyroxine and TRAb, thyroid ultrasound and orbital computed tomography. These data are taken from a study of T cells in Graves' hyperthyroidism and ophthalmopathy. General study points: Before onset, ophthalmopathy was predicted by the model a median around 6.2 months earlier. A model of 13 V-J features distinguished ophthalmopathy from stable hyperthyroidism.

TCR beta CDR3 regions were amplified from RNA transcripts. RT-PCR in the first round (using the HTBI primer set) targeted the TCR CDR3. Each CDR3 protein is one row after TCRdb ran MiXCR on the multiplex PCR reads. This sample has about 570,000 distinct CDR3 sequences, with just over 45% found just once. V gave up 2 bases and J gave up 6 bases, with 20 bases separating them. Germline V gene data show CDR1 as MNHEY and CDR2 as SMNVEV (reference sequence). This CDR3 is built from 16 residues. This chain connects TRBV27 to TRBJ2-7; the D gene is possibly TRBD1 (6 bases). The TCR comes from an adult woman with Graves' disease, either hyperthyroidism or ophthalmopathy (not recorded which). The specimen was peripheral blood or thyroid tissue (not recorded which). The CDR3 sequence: CASSLVRGGLFAEQYF. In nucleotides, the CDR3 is TGTGCCAGCAGTTTAGTCAGGGGCGGACTTTTCGCCGAGCAGTACTTC.